The 10 T cell receptor beta chains below all came from one sample that was sequenced in a study of PD-1 blockade in classical Hodgkin lymphoma. Each of the patients experienced relapse following autologous stem cell transplantation, and their brentuximab vedotin exposure differed. Sequencing used immunoSEQ multiplex PCR; TCRdb keeps in-frame clones, though not all of them. The repertoire includes more than 13,000 clones, 75% to 85% of them detected once, and about 25% sits in the top ten. Here the sequenced sample was peripheral blood mononuclear cells (PBMCs), taken before the second cycle of nivolumab. The receptors originated from a human donor with classical Hodgkin lymphoma.

The chain employs TRBV6-5 and TRBJ1-2, with 7 bases identical to TRBD1. The CDR3 loop spans 14 amino acids. Trimming at V came to 2 bases and at J to 7 bases, leaving 7 bases not matched to a gene. Germline CDR1 reads MNHEY; CDR2 reads SVGAGI. CDR3: CASSYDRVSGGYTF. The CDR3 nucleotides read TGTGCCAGCAGTTACGACAGGGTATCTGGTGGCTACACCTTC.

This clone is a singleton in its sample. This chain links TRBV6-1 with TRBJ2-7; 7 bases line up with TRBD1. Losses at the gene ends were 1 base for V and 3 bases for J; bases not matched to a gene: 6. From germline, CDR1 is MNHNS and CDR2 SASEGT. This CDR3 comprises 15 residues. The CDR3 DNA is TGTGCCAGCAGTGAAGAGGGGGCCAGGGGCTACGAGCAGTACTTC. Its protein is CASSEEGARGYEQYF.

The chain couples TRBV28 to TRBJ1-5, with D maybe TRBD1 (5 bases). Trimming cost V 3 bases and J 5 bases, with 11 bases left between them. The CDR3 contains 14 residues. CDR1 and CDR2 (germline): MDHEN, SYDVKM. The CDR3 DNA reads TGTGCCAGCAGTTTCTCAGGGACCCATCAGCCCCAGCATTTT. It translates to CASSFSGTHQPQHF.

The gene calls are TRBV27 and TRBJ1-1; no clear D gene. V lost 5 bases, J lost 1 base, and 8 bases lay in between. Germline values: CDR1 MNHEY, CDR2 SMNVEV (reference sequence). There are 13 residues in the CDR3. CDR3 protein: CASSVGRNTEAFF. CDR3 DNA: TGTGCCAGCAGTGTTGGGCGGAACACTGAAGCTTTCTTT.

This chain joins TRBV19 and TRBJ1-2, with a tentative D call TRBD1 (6 bases). V lost 7 bases to trimming and J lost 2 bases, with 17 bases between them. Germline V lookup: CDR1 LNHDA, CDR2 SQIVND (reference sequence). CDR3 length equals 15 residues. The DNA of the CDR3 is TGTGCCAGTATACCTAATACAGGGATCAACTATGGCTACACCTTC. Translated: CASIPNTGINYGYTF.

The rearrangement joins TRBV7-8 to TRBJ1-2, with TRBD1 as a possible D gene (5 bases). This CDR3 is 16 amino acids long. Trimming took 2 bases from V and 7 from J, leaving 20 bases between them. Germline CDR1 is SGHVS and CDR2 is FQNEAQ. The CDR3 DNA is TGTGCCAGCAGCTTACGGGCAACAGGTTTTGGTTTTGGCTACACCTTC. Translating gives CASSLRATGFGFGYTF. The full variable domain, completed using reference TRBV7-8 and TRBJ1-2, is GAGVSQSPRYKVAKRGQDVALRCDPISGHVSLFWYQQALGQGPEFLTYFQNEAQLDKSGLPSDRFFAERPEGSVSTLKIQRTQQEDSAVYLCASSLRATGFGFGYTFGSGTRLTVV.

The genes are TRBV10-3 and TRBJ1-5; 7 positions match TRBD1. CDR1 ENHRY and CDR2 SYGVKD come from the germline V gene. The CDR3 covers 17 residues. V shed 4 bases, J shed 5 bases, and the junction held 14 bases outside the gene matches. This CDR3 is CAISVERTGDDYQPQHF. In DNA form, the CDR3 reads TGTGCCATCAGTGTTGAAAGGACAGGAGACGACTATCAGCCCCAGCATTTT.

The rearrangement links TRBV6-5 to TRBJ1-2; D unclear. In germline, CDR1 is MNHEY, CDR2 SVGAGI. Deletions cut 2 bases from V and 2 bases from J, with 9 bases between. The CDR3 totals 14 residues. CDR3 sequence reads: CASSYTARNYGYTF. CDR3 bases: TGTGCCAGCAGTTACACGGCCAGAAACTATGGCTACACCTTC.

V and J are TRBV18 and TRBJ1-2, with D possibly matching TRBD1 (5 bases). Trimming left V 2 bases short and J 7 bases short, with 11 bases between. There are 13 residues in the CDR3. Per germline, CDR1 KGHSH and CDR2 LQKENI. Here the CDR3 DNA reads TGTGCCAGCTCACCAGCGTCGGGGGTTGGCTACACCTTC. Protein: CASSPASGVGYTF.

This clone has just a few counts. The chain links TRBV7-2 to TRBJ2-5; tentative D call: TRBD2 (6 bases). The CDR3 is 16 amino acids. The V end was cut by 0 bases, the J end by 2 bases, with 13 bases between. From germline, CDR1 is SGHTA and CDR2 FQGNSA. CDR3 in DNA: TGTGCCAGCAGCTTAGCGGCGGGACCCCCACAAGAGACCCAGTACTTC. Translating it yields CASSLAAGPPQETQYF.